The 13 T cell receptor beta chains below come from one sample, sequenced in a study of T cells in Graves' hyperthyroidism and ophthalmopathy (dated by TCRdb to the late 2010s). Library prep was done by multiplex PCR. Sequencing used an Illumina HiSeq 2000. TCR beta CDR3 regions were amplified from RNA transcripts. The first round of RT-PCR for the TCR CDR3 was performed with the HTBI primer set and the Qiagen OneStep RT-PCR kit. Through fastp at Q25 and MiXCR, TCRdb rebuilt clones from the public reads, retaining in-frame beta chains. Identical CDR3 protein sequences are pooled into one entry, listed with their most common genes and DNA. This sample lists roughly 500,000 distinct CDR3 sequences; 20% to 25% were detected once. Jointly, the top ten make up approximately 49% of the sample. Material: blood. The receptors shown here come from a woman between 70 and 85 years old with Graves' ophthalmopathy.

This clonotype was found a few times. This chain uses TRBV7-9 with TRBJ2-2; 7 bases align to TRBD2. The V gene's germline CDR1 is SEHNR and CDR2 FQNEAQ (reference sequence). The junction had 13 bases not matched to a gene; V was cut back by 2 bases and J by 4 bases. The CDR3 covers 18 residues. This CDR3 is CASSLIVASGTPTGELFF. The DNA of the CDR3 is TGTGCCAGCAGCTTAATAGTGGCTAGCGGTACCCCCACCGGGGAGCTGTTTTTT.

This clonotype has a handful of counts. The J gene is TRBJ2-1, the V gene TRBV18; 8 bases agree with TRBD2. Germline CDR1 and CDR2: KGHSH and LQKENI. After removal of 6 bases from V and 9 bases from J, the junction contained 10 bases not matched to a gene. The CDR3 length is 14 residues. CDR3 loop: CASSSSAGASEQFF. As DNA, the CDR3 is TGTGCCAGCTCGTCTTCAGCGGGAGCTAGTGAGCAGTTCTTC.

The table lists this clonotype with many counts. The gene calls are TRBV7-2 and TRBJ2-1; D is perhaps TRBD1 (6 bases). CDR1 is SGHTA, CDR2 FQGNSA, per germline. CDR3 size: 13 residues. The ends were cut back, 7 bases at V and 7 bases at J, with 14 bases in the middle. The CDR3 loop is CASKSQGSNEQFF. As DNA, the CDR3 is TGTGCCAGCAAATCACAGGGTTCAAATGAGCAGTTCTTC.

This clonotype was recorded at least ten times. The rearrangement uses TRBV2 and TRBJ2-2; D is ambiguous. The CDR3 totals 13 residues. Trimming removed 4 bases at V and 8 bases at J, with 11 bases between. The V gene's germline CDR1 is SNHLY and CDR2 FYNNEI. The CDR3 sequence: CASSGEGPGELFF. CDR3 sequence (DNA): TGTGCCAGCAGTGGCGAAGGGCCGGGGGAGCTGTTTTTT.

There are many counts of this clonotype. V and J are TRBV3-1 and TRBJ2-5; TRBD2 is a possible D gene (5 bases). The CDR3 has 13 amino acids. Germline loops: CDR1 LGHDT, CDR2 YNNKEL (reference sequence). The V gene lost 1 base and the J gene lost 2 bases, with 5 bases spanning the gap. As DNA, the CDR3 is TGTGCCAGCAGCCAAGCGGGGCAAGAGACCCAGTACTTC. It translates to CASSQAGQETQYF.

The genes are TRBV4-1 and TRBJ2-1; a possible D gene is TRBD2 (5 bases). The germline CDR1 and CDR2 sequences are MGHRA and YSYEKL. V was trimmed by 0 bases and J by 3 bases, leaving 18 bases between them. The CDR3 spans 18 residues. CDR3 loop: CASSQELVGLPLYNEQFF. CDR3 sequence (DNA): TGCGCCAGCAGCCAAGAGTTGGTCGGACTGCCCCTCTACAATGAGCAGTTCTTC.

The sample holds a few counts of this clonotype. The chain couples TRBV11-2 to TRBJ1-3; 7 bases are a match to TRBD1. The CDR3 runs to 16 residues. Germline V gene data show CDR1 as SGHAT and CDR2 as FQNNGV. Trimming cost V 6 bases and J 3 bases; bases outside gene matches: 11. The CDR3 reads CASSWTGIGGGNTIYF. DNA of the CDR3: TGTGCCAGCAGTTGGACAGGAATCGGAGGTGGAAACACCATATATTTT.

The chain couples TRBV10-1 to TRBJ2-5, with unresolved D. Trimming stripped 5 bases from V and 4 bases from J, with 8 bases between. The germline CDR1 and CDR2 sequences are WNHNN and SYGVQD (reference sequence). The CDR3 is 12 residues long. Here the CDR3 DNA reads TGCGCCAGCAGTTCTACCCGAGAGACCCAGTACTTC. Its protein product is CASSSTRETQYF.

The chain carries TRBV11-1 and TRBJ2-7, with D possibly TRBD1 on 6 matching bases. Per germline, CDR1 SGHAT and CDR2 FQDESV (reference sequence). The CDR3 length is 14 residues. Trimming removed 5 bases at V and 3 bases at J, with 14 bases between. CDR3 protein: CASSRTRGNYEQYF. DNA of the CDR3: TGTGCCAGCAGCCGGACAAGGGGGAACTACGAGCAGTACTTC.

The V gene is TRBV10-3, the J gene TRBJ1-5, with unresolved D. Germline V gives CDR1 ENHRY, CDR2 SYGVKD. V was cut by 6 bases and J by 2 bases, with 11 bases left in between. The CDR3 runs 14 residues. DNA of the CDR3: TGTGCCATCAGCGGTGGGGAAGGCAATCAGCCCCAGCATTTT. Translation: CAISGGEGNQPQHF.

This clonotype was detected only a few times. This chain uses TRBV3-1 with TRBJ1-2; 9 positions agree with TRBD1. The CDR3 loop spans 16 amino acids. J was trimmed by 7 bases and V by 0 bases; bases with no gene match: 9. Germline lookup yields CDR1 LGHDT and CDR2 YNNKEL (reference sequence). The CDR3 here is CASSQDFGQGSGGYTF. DNA for the CDR3: TGTGCCAGCAGCCAAGACTTTGGACAGGGGTCGGGTGGCTACACCTTC.

This clonotype was seen a few times. This CDR3 reads CASSVELDNEQFF. CDR3 sequence (DNA): TGTGCCAGCAGCGTAGAGCTAGACAATGAGCAGTTCTTC. This rearrangement joins TRBV9 to TRBJ2-1; D gene uncertain. Germline assignment: CDR1 SGDLS and CDR2 YYNGEE. The CDR3 totals 13 residues. Trimming removed 0 bases from V and 5 bases from J, with 6 bases in between.

This clonotype was counted at least ten times. The V gene is TRBV5-1, the J gene TRBJ2-1; 9 bases are shared with TRBD2. Germline CDR1 is SGHRS and CDR2 is YFSETQ. The ends lost 2 bases at V and 8 bases at J; junction bases unmatched: 5. This CDR3 spans 14 amino acids. The CDR3 loop is CASSFGSGSDEQFF. The CDR3 DNA is TGCGCCAGCAGCTTTGGTAGCGGGAGTGATGAGCAGTTCTTC.